This passage covers 2 T cell receptor beta chains from one sample sequenced in a study of T-cell memory formation after mild COVID-19. TCRdb redid the calling of the 5' RACE reads with MiXCR, one entry per CDR3 protein. The table includes about 190,000 distinct CDR3 sequences, about 10% detected once. Material: PBMCs or a T cell subset sorted from them (not recorded which). All receptors derive from a man in his late teens or twenties who had mild COVID-19 (a few samples of this study predate the infection). Cell type and time point are not known.

The sample holds a few counts of this clonotype. The V call is TRBV24-1, the J call TRBJ2-1; the D gene could be TRBD1 or TRBD2 (5 bases each). In germline, CDR1 is KGHDR, CDR2 SFDVKD. The CDR3 has 14 residues. Trimming took 3 bases from V and 5 from J, leaving 10 bases between them. The CDR3 sequence: CATSDGGPHNEQFF. The CDR3 DNA sequence: TGTGCCACCAGTGATGGGGGACCTCACAATGAGCAGTTCTTC.

This chain uses TRBV7-2 with TRBJ1-4; D unclear. CDR3 length equals 15 residues. The germline V gene encodes CDR1 SGHTA and CDR2 FQGNSA. The V gene lost 4 bases and the J gene lost 8 bases, with 17 bases spanning the gap. Written as DNA, the CDR3 is TGTGCCAGCAGCTCCGGCTTTGCTAGAGGGGAAAAACTGTTTTTT. It translates to CASSSGFARGEKLFF.